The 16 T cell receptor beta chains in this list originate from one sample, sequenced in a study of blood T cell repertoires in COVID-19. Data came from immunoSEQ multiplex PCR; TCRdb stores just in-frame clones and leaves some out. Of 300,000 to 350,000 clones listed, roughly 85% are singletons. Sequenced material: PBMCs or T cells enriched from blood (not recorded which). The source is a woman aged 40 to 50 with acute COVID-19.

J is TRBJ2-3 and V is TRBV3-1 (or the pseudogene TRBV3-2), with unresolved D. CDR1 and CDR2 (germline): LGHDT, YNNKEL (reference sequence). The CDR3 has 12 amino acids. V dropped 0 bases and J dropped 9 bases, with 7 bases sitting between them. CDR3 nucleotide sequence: TGTGCCAGCAGCCAAGACAGGTTGACGCAGTATTTT. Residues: CASSQDRLTQYF.

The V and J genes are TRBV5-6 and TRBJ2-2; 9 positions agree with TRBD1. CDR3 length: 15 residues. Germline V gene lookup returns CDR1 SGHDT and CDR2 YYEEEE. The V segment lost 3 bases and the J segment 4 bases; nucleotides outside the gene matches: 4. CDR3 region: CASSSDRGGTGELFF. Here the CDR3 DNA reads TGTGCCAGCAGCTCTGACAGGGGGGGCACCGGGGAGCTGTTTTTT.

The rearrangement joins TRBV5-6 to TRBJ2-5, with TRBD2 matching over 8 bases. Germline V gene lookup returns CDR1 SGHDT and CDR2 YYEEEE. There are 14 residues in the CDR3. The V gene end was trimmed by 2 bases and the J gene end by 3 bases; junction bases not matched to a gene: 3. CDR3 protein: CASSFRSGEETQYF. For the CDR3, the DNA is TGTGCCAGCAGCTTTCGTAGCGGGGAAGAGACCCAGTACTTC.

CDR3 amino acids: CATSRDSGTQYF. The CDR3 nucleotides read TGTGCCACCAGCAGAGATAGCGGGACCCAGTACTTC. The chain is built from TRBV15 and TRBJ2-5; a weak D match, TRBD2 (6 bases). V lost 0 bases and J lost 7, with 6 bases in between. The CDR3 is 12 residues long. CDR1 and CDR2 from the germline V gene are LNHNV and YYDKDF (reference sequence). Filled out from reference TRBV15 and TRBJ2-5, the complete variable domain reads DAMVIQNPRYQVTQFGKPVTLSCSQTLNHNVMYWYQQKSSQAPKLLFHYYDKDFNNEADTPDNFQSRRPNTSFCFLDIRSPGLGDTAMYLCATSRDSGTQYFGPGTRLLVL.

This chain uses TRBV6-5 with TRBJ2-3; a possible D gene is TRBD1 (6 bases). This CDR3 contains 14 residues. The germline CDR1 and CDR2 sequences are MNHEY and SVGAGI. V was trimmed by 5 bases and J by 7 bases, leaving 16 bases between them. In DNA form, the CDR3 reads TGTGCCAGCAGTCGGTTTCAGGGGCCTTATACGCAGTATTTT. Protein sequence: CASSRFQGPYTQYF.

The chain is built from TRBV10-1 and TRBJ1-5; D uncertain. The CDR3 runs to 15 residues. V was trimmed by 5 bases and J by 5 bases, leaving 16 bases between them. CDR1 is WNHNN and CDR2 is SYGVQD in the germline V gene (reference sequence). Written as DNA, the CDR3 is TGCGCCAGCAGTTACCTAGGGAGGGTAGATCAGCCCCAGCATTTT. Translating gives CASSYLGRVDQPQHF.

For the CDR3, the DNA is TGTGCCAGCAGCGTAGCTCCAGGGGACAGATGGCTGAACACTGAAGCTTTCTTT. Protein: CASSVAPGDRWLNTEAFF. V and J are TRBV9 and TRBJ1-1, with 7 bases aligning to TRBD1. The CDR3 loop spans 18 amino acids. Losses at the gene ends were 0 bases for V and 0 bases for J; bases not matched to a gene: 11. CDR1 is SGDLS, CDR2 YYNGEE, per germline.

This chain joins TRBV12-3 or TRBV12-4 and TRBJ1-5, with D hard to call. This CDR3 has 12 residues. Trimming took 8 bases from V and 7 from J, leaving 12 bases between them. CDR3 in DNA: TGTGCCAGCTCACGGGGAGGCCAGCCCCAGCATTTT. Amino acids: CASSRGGQPQHF.

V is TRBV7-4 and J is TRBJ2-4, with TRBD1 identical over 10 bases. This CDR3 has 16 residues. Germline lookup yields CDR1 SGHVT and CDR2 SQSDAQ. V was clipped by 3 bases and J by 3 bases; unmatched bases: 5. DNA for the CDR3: TGTGCCAGCAGCTTGGGGACAGGGGTGGGCAAAAACATTCAGTACTTC. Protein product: CASSLGTGVGKNIQYF.

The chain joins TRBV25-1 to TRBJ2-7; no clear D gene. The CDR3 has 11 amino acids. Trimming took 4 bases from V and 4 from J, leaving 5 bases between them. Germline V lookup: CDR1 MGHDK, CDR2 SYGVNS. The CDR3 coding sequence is TGTGCCAGCAGTGTCAATTACGAGCAGTACTTC. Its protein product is CASSVNYEQYF.

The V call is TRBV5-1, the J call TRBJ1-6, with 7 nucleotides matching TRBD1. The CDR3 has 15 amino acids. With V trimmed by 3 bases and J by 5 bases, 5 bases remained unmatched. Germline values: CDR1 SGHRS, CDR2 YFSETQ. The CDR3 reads CASSSGQSNNSPLHF. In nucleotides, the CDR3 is TGCGCCAGCAGCTCGGGACAGTCTAATAATTCACCCCTCCACTTT.

In nucleotides, the CDR3 is TGTGCCAGCAGCCCCAACAGCGGGGGGCCTTACGAGCAGTACTTC. This gives the protein CASSPNSGGPYEQYF. The chain links TRBV7-9 to TRBJ2-7; 9 nucleotides match TRBD2. Germline CDR1 and CDR2: SEHNR and FQNEAQ (reference sequence). The CDR3 runs to 15 residues. V dropped 5 bases and J dropped 4; count of bases not matched to a gene: 9.

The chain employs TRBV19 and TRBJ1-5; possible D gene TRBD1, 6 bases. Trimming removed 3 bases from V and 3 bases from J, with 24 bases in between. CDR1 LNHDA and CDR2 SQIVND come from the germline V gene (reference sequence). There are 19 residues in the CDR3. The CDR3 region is CASSILTGHLFSPNQPQHF. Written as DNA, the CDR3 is TGTGCCAGTAGTATTTTAACAGGGCATTTATTCAGTCCCAATCAGCCCCAGCATTTT.

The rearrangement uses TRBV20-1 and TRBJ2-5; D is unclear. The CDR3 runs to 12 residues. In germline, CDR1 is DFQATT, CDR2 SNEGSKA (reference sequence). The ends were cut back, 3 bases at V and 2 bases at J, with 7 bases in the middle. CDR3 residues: CSASRGQETQYF. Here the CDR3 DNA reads TGCAGTGCTAGTCGCGGACAAGAGACCCAGTACTTC.

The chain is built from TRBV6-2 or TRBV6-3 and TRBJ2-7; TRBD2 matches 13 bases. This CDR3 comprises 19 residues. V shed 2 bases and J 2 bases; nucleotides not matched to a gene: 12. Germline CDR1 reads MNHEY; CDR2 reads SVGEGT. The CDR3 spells CASSYILGLAGATTYEQYF. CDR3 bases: TGTGCCAGCAGTTACATCCTTGGACTAGCGGGGGCTACCACCTACGAGCAGTACTTC.

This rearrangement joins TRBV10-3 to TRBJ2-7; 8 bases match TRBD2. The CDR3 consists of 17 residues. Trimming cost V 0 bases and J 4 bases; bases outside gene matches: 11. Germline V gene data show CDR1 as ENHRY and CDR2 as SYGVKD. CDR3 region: CAISESGRTSFQYEQYF. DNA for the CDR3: TGTGCCATCAGTGAGTCGGGTAGGACTAGCTTTCAGTACGAGCAGTACTTC.